This section outlines one T cell receptor (beta chain) sequence together with its context. As yet, its antigen is unknown. These data are taken from a study of yellow fever vaccine responses in identical twins. General observations from the study: Among the twins, the vaccine T cell response reportedly seemed partly convergent and partly personalized.

Trimming at V came to 5 bases and at J to 7 bases, leaving 13 bases not matched to a gene. Germline V gene data show CDR1 as PRHDT and CDR2 as FYEKMQ (reference sequence). This CDR3 is built from 16 residues. TCRdb reprocessed the RT-PCR reads via MiXCR and lists one record per CDR3 protein. This sample carries roughly 7,200 distinct CDR3 sequences, 84% of them seen once, and the ten largest clones take around 3.4%. Sequencing was performed on T cells from blood (PBMCs), unsorted or a sorted subset (not recorded which), taken before or after yellow fever vaccination (not recorded which). The V and J genes are TRBV13 and TRBJ2-1, with TRBD2 matching over 8 bases. The clonotype comes from a woman between 18 and 29 years old who received the yellow fever vaccine. CDR3 DNA: TGTGCCAGCAGCGGACGAGCGGGAGAAGAACGAAATGAGCAGTTCTTC. Its protein product is CASSGRAGEERNEQFF.